The 24 T cell receptor beta chains reported below all come from one sample, sequenced in a study of OX40 agonist ivuxolimab in advanced cancers. TCRdb's copy holds only in-frame clones and misses some; the assay was immunoSEQ multiplex PCR. Of fewer than 90,000 clones detected, roughly 80% appear once; the ten largest clones hold 1.1%. Sequencing was performed on CD4+ or CD8+ T cells sorted from blood, taken in a trial of the OX40 agonist ivuxolimab. These TCRs come from an adult with an advanced solid tumor such as melanoma, head and neck, liver or kidney cancer.

This clone occurred once. This chain connects TRBV2 to TRBJ2-5; TRBD1 might be the D (5 bases). Trimming stripped 5 bases from V and 5 bases from J, with 15 bases between. This CDR3 region has 14 residues. Germline assignment: CDR1 SNHLY and CDR2 FYNNEI. The CDR3 coding sequence is TGTGCCAGCAGTTTCCCTAGGGGATCGGAGACCCAGTACTTC. Residues: CASSFPRGSETQYF. Drawing the rest from reference TRBV2 and TRBJ2-5, the complete variable domain is EPEVTQTPSHQVTQMGQEVILRCVPISNHLYFYWYRQILGQKVEFLVSFYNNEISEKSEIFDDQFSVERPDGSNFTLKIRSTKLEDSAMYFCASSFPRGSETQYFGPGTRLLVL.

V is TRBV5-6 and J is TRBJ2-1, with 7 nucleotides matching TRBD1. This CDR3 is built from 13 residues. V trimming: 6 bases; J trimming: 5 bases; junction bases outside the gene matches: 5. Germline CDR1 and CDR2: SGHDT and YYEEEE. In DNA form, the CDR3 reads TGTGCCAGCACGAGGGGGCGGGACAATGAGCAGTTCTTC. This sequence encodes CASTRGRDNEQFF. The entire variable domain, with the rest obtained from reference TRBV5-6 and TRBJ2-1, is as follows: DAGVTQSPTHLIKTRGQQVTLRCSPKSGHDTVSWYQQALGQGPQFIFQYYEEEERQRGNFPDRFSGHQFPNYSSELNVNALLLGDSALYLCASTRGRDNEQFFGPGTRLTVL.

This clone was seen just once. This chain connects TRBV10-3 to TRBJ2-3; 7 bases line up with TRBD2. Unmatched junction bases numbered 10, after V lost 11 bases and J lost 2 bases. The CDR3 has 14 amino acids. The germline V gene has CDR1 ENHRY and CDR2 SYGVKD. The DNA of the CDR3 is TGTGCCCGCTGGAGCGGGGCGCTCACAGATACGCAGTATTTT. Protein: CARWSGALTDTQYF.

This clone was detected only a few times. V usage is TRBV5-1 and J usage is TRBJ1-5, with a possible D match to TRBD1 (6 bases). The CDR3 is made up of 15 amino acids. V gave up 4 bases and J gave up 4 bases, with 15 bases separating them. CDR1 is SGHRS, CDR2 YFSETQ, per germline. CDR3 bases: TGCGCCAGCAGCCCGGGAGGGGGGGGTAATCAGCCCCAGCATTTT. Its translation is CASSPGGGGNQPQHF.

The V call is TRBV7-9, the J call TRBJ2-4; 7 bases are shared with TRBD1. Germline CDR1 SEHNR, CDR2 FQNEAQ (reference sequence). J gave up 4 bases and V 5 bases, and 8 bases lay outside the gene matches. The CDR3 is 15 residues long. The CDR3 here is CASSRIMGQKNIQYF. CDR3 DNA sequence: TGTGCCAGCAGCCGGATCATGGGACAGAAAAACATTCAGTACTTC.

This clone was found a few times. The chain uses TRBV7-2 and TRBJ2-3; D is perhaps TRBD1 or TRBD2 (6 bases each). Between the trimmed V and J ends, which lost 1 base and 4 bases, there was a span of 18 bases. Looked up from germline, CDR1 is SGHTA and CDR2 is FQGNSA. The CDR3 contains 17 residues. The CDR3 protein is CASSLGFWGAEADTQYF. The DNA for the CDR3 is TGTGCCAGCAGCTTAGGGTTTTGGGGGGCTGAGGCAGATACGCAGTATTTT. Full variable domain (outside the CDR3, taken from reference TRBV7-2 and TRBJ2-3): GAGVSQSPSNKVTEKGKDVELRCDPISGHTALYWYRQSLGQGLEFLIYFQGNSAPDKSGLPSDRFSAERTGGSVSTLTIQRTQQEDSAVYLCASSLGFWGAEADTQYFGPGTRLTVL.

The rearrangement uses TRBV19 and TRBJ1-2, with 9 bases fitting TRBD1. CDR1 LNHDA and CDR2 SQIVND come from the germline V gene (reference sequence). The CDR3 is 16 amino acids. With V trimmed by 8 bases and J by 0 bases, 10 bases remained unmatched. The CDR3 reads CASRITGTGPNYGYTF. The CDR3 DNA reads TGTGCCAGTCGAATTACCGGGACAGGGCCTAACTATGGCTACACCTTC.

This clone was picked up a small number of times. V usage is TRBV11-1 and J usage is TRBJ2-7; D possibly matches TRBD1 or TRBD2 (5 bases each). The germline V and J ends were trimmed by 1 base and 0 bases, with 10 bases remaining between them. CDR3 length: 15 amino acids. Per the germline V gene, CDR1 is SGHAT and CDR2 is FQDESV (reference sequence). CDR3 sequence reads: CASSLGDGFSYEQYF. The DNA for the CDR3 is TGTGCCAGCAGCTTAGGGGACGGTTTCTCCTACGAGCAGTACTTC.

As regards this clone: A read error may be the cause here, since a much bigger clone is one base away. The conserved phenylalanine or tryptophan normally closing the CDR3 is absent here, so this likely arose from a read error. This rearrangement joins TRBV28 to TRBJ1-6, with 7 bases fitting TRBD1. V trimming: 6 bases; J trimming: 9 bases; junction bases outside the gene matches: 5. This CDR3 is 13 amino acids long. CDR1 and CDR2 from the germline V gene are MDHEN and SYDVKM. The CDR3 is CASRPGQSSPLHL. The CDR3 DNA reads TGTGCCAGCAGACCGGGACAGTCTTCACCCCTCCACCTT.

The genes are TRBV5-1 and TRBJ1-4; D is ambiguous. The CDR3 totals 15 residues. Per germline, CDR1 SGHRS and CDR2 YFSETQ. V gave up 2 bases and J gave up 8 bases, with 16 bases separating them. This CDR3 reads CASSFGPVGGEKLFF. The CDR3 DNA reads TGCGCCAGCAGCTTCGGGCCCGTAGGCGGGGAAAAACTGTTTTTT.

V is TRBV7-6 and J is TRBJ2-7; the D is unclear. The CDR3 sequence is 15 residues long. V lost 3 bases and J 5 bases, leaving 17 bases between the germline ends. Germline CDR1 SGHVS, CDR2 FNYEAQ. Here the CDR3 DNA reads TGTGCCAGCAGCTTGGGTACCGGGTTTAGCAACGAGCAGTACTTC. Protein sequence: CASSLGTGFSNEQYF.

The chain combines TRBV28 with TRBJ1-5; possible D gene TRBD1, 5 bases. Germline CDR1 MDHEN, CDR2 SYDVKM. This CDR3 contains 13 residues. The V and J ends lost 10 bases and 5 bases respectively, with 15 bases between them. The CDR3 region is CANGAYGDQPQHF. The CDR3, as DNA: TGTGCCAACGGGGCGTATGGGGATCAGCCCCAGCATTTT.

The rearrangement uses TRBV4-2 and TRBJ1-3; TRBD1 aligns across 9 bases. V dropped 0 bases and J dropped 0; count of bases not matched to a gene: 9. This CDR3 region has 19 residues. CDR1 LGHNA and CDR2 YNFKEQ come from the germline V gene. The CDR3 loop reads CASSQEGTGGRYSGNTIYF. CDR3 nucleotide sequence: TGTGCCAGCAGCCAAGAGGGTACAGGGGGCCGTTACTCTGGAAACACCATATATTTT.

The CDR3 region is CASSETRTGQETQYF. The DNA of the CDR3 is TGTGCCAGCAGTGAGACCCGGACAGGCCAAGAGACCCAGTACTTC. The rearrangement joins TRBV6-1 to TRBJ2-5, with 7 positions matching TRBD1. This CDR3 region has 15 residues. Germline lookup yields CDR1 MNHNS and CDR2 SASEGT. With 3 bases clipped from V and 1 base from J, the junction kept 5 bases outside the gene matches.

The J gene is TRBJ2-7, the V gene TRBV7-8, with D perhaps TRBD1 (6 bases). Per the germline V gene, CDR1 is SGHVS and CDR2 is FQNEAQ. The CDR3 sequence is 13 residues long. V gave up 4 bases and J gave up 4 bases, with 11 bases separating them. DNA for the CDR3: TGTGCCAGCAGCTACCGGACAGATTACGAGCAGTACTTC. This translates into CASSYRTDYEQYF.

This clone was seen a single time. The chain couples TRBV30 to TRBJ2-5; either TRBD1 or TRBD2 may fit D (5 bases each). The CDR3 sequence is 13 residues long. Germline V CDR1 and CDR2: GTSNPN, SVGIG (reference sequence). Trimming pared 1 base from V and 2 bases from J, leaving 8 bases between. The CDR3 DNA follows: TGTGCCTGGAGTGGGGGGTATCAAGAGACCCAGTACTTC. This translates into CAWSGGYQETQYF.

This clone is a singleton in its sample. This chain connects TRBV6-1 to TRBJ2-3, with D unclear. Germline V CDR1 and CDR2: MNHNS, SASEGT. Trimming took 6 bases from V and 2 from J, leaving 9 bases between them. There are 13 residues in the CDR3. CDR3 sequence reads: CASRYDSTDTQYF. The CDR3 nucleotides read TGTGCCAGCAGATACGACTCCACAGATACGCAGTATTTT.

The rearrangement joins TRBV19 to TRBJ2-7; 10 nucleotides match TRBD1. V was clipped by 7 bases and J by 1 base; unmatched bases: 4. The CDR3 covers 14 residues. Germline CDR1 is LNHDA and CDR2 is SQIVND (reference sequence). The CDR3 here is CASKDRGTSYEQYF. The CDR3 DNA follows: TGTGCCAGTAAGGACAGGGGGACATCCTACGAGCAGTACTTC. Combining the CDR3 with reference TRBV19 and TRBJ2-7 gives the whole variable domain DGGITQSPKYLFRKEGQNVTLSCEQNLNHDAMYWYRQDPGQGLRLIYYSQIVNDFQKGDIAEGYSVSREKKESFPLTVTSAQKNPTAFYLCASKDRGTSYEQYFGPGTRLTVT.

This chain joins TRBV29-1 and TRBJ1-4; 8 nucleotides line up with TRBD1. Germline CDR1 and CDR2: SQVTM and ANQGSEA. This CDR3 is 12 amino acids long. Trimming cost V 7 bases and J 8 bases; bases outside gene matches: 6. CDR3 nucleotide sequence: TGCAGCGCCGGGACAGGAAGGGAAAAACTGTTTTTT. Translated, it gives CSAGTGREKLFF.

Ten or more counts support this clone. The chain links TRBV7-9 to TRBJ2-5, with D possibly matching TRBD1 (6 bases). CDR1 and CDR2 (germline): SEHNR, FQNEAQ (reference sequence). V was shortened by 0 bases and J by 5 bases, with 10 bases between the two germline ends. The CDR3 is 14 residues long. The CDR3 DNA reads TGTGCCAGCAGCTTAGCCCAGGGGCGGGAGACCCAGTACTTC. Translating it yields CASSLAQGRETQYF.

This rearrangement joins TRBV10-3 to TRBJ1-2, with TRBD1 matching over 7 bases. V shed 4 bases and J 6 bases; nucleotides not matched to a gene: 8. CDR1 is ENHRY, CDR2 SYGVKD, per germline. The CDR3 consists of 14 residues. CDR3 DNA: TGTGCCATCAGTGGGGTGGGGACAGCGGATGGCTACACCTTC. Translated: CAISGVGTADGYTF.

The sample holds a few counts of this clone. This chain uses TRBV10-3 with TRBJ2-7, with TRBD1 identical over 9 bases. J lost 1 base, V lost 6 bases, and 4 bases had no gene match. The CDR3 is 14 residues long. Germline V gene lookup returns CDR1 ENHRY and CDR2 SYGVKD. The CDR3 here is CAIRGTGSSYEQYF. DNA for the CDR3: TGTGCCATCAGGGGGACAGGGTCTTCCTACGAGCAGTACTTC.

This rearrangement joins TRBV7-8 to TRBJ2-1, with D hard to call. The V gene lost 5 bases and the J gene lost 0 bases, with 11 bases spanning the gap. Germline V CDR1 and CDR2: SGHVS, FQNEAQ. This CDR3 is 15 amino acids long. CDR3 loop: CASSVRRRSYNEQFF. CDR3 sequence (DNA): TGTGCCAGCAGCGTCCGACGGCGCTCCTACAATGAGCAGTTCTTC.

The chain is built from TRBV11-2 and TRBJ2-7, with D unresolved. Germline V CDR1 and CDR2: SGHAT, FQNNGV. Trimming cost V 5 bases and J 0 bases, with 8 bases left between them. The CDR3 loop spans 13 amino acids. The CDR3 coding sequence is TGTGCCAGCAGCCCAGACCGCTCCTACGAGCAGTACTTC. It codes for CASSPDRSYEQYF.